A selection of T cell receptor beta chains follows, all from one sample in a study of cytomegalovirus exposure and HLA in healthy donors. The table came from immunoSEQ multiplex PCR; TCRdb's copy has only in-frame clones and leaves some out. The table lists 250,000 to 300,000 clones, 80% to 90% of them singletons. The material sequenced was PBMCs. These receptors were obtained from a woman between 18 and 30 years old in good health and CMV-seronegative. CDR3s leave out the opening cysteine and the closing phenylalanine or tryptophan. Size is omitted from some rows. Given values are once, few, many or a class for expanded clones.

j_call v_call clone_size cdr3_aa
TRBJ2-7 TRBV6-1 . ASSFPGTGLHEQY
TRBJ1-2 TRBV7-9 . ASSLARGNYGYT
TRBJ2-2 TRBV5-6 . ASSSSGIGELF
TRBJ1-6 TRBV7-9 . ASSLKIQTGGSSPLH
TRBJ1-1 TRBV6-5 . ASSLQGLNTEAF
TRBJ2-3 TRBV19 . ASSISSLDADTQY
TRBJ1-2 TRBV5-1 once ASSLGQEDGYT
TRBJ2-5 TRBV7-9 . ASSLRQGPGQETQY
TRBJ2-7 TRBV28 . ASSFTYYEQY
TRBJ1-4 TRBV9 . ASSPREGATNEKLF
TRBJ2-5 TRBV5-6 . ASSLAGGETQY
TRBJ1-5 TRBV2 . ASKQGGDQPQH
TRBJ2-7 TRBV30 . AWKLAGGNGGY
TRBJ2-3 TRBV27 . ASSLFPIQGDTQY
TRBJ2-2 TRBV9 . ASSEGAGELF
TRBJ2-1 TRBV4-3 . ASSQEGSSYNEQF
TRBJ1-2 TRBV14 . ASSPGTGGGYGYT
TRBJ2-2 TRBV25-1 . ASSPQDTGELF
TRBJ2-7 TRBV4-2 once ASSLRTAGEEQY
TRBJ2-1 TRBV2 . ASSVEDYNEQF
TRBJ1-1 TRBV5-6 . ASSSDFNRGMGF
TRBJ1-2 TRBV28 . ASSRGDLGGYT
TRBJ2-3 TRBV10-1 . ASSASGRATDTQY
TRBJ2-7 TRBV6-1 . ASSENRQMIPYEQY
TRBJ1-2 TRBV18 . ASSPYGLYGYT
TRBJ2-1 TRBV4-3 . ASSQGLAGGRSYNEQF
TRBJ2-7 TRBV28 . ASSSGQGIGEQY
TRBJ1-6 TRBV7-8 . ASSLATAGRSPLH
TRBJ2-7 TRBV21-1 . ASSHPVPSYEQY
TRBJ2-7 TRBV19 . ASSGRGGAYEQY
TRBJ1-2 TRBV28 . ASQGTGGYT
TRBJ2-7 TRBV27 . ASSLVGGLFYEQY
TRBJ2-7 TRBV6-5 . ASSWSGRAPYEQY
TRBJ1-5 TRBV11-1 . ASSLGQGKPQH
TRBJ1-5 TRBV6-5 few ASRGQVNQPQH
TRBJ2-5 TRBV21-1 . ASIGLAGGQETQY
TRBJ1-1 TRBV20-1 . SARLAGEAF
TRBJ1-1 TRBV4-2 . ASSQDEATEAF
TRBJ2-7 TRBV25-1 . ASSTLGGPYEQY